A selection of T cell receptor beta chains follows, all from one sample in a study of beta chain features in type 1 diabetes. The data were produced by immunoSEQ multiplex PCR, yet TCRdb's version contains in-frame clones alone and is incomplete. There are a few hundred thousand clones in the sample; 8.5% to 10% occur only once, and about 0.63% lies in the top ten. The sequencing input was central memory CD4+ T cells from blood. The receptors come from a man younger than 40 with type 1 diabetes. Each CDR3 is given with its conserved first and last residue. Fields, in order: clone size, D gene, J gene, V gene, CDR3 protein, CDR3 DNA. A D gene is named only where the DNA matches it firmly. The size of a clone is reported for some rows only, either as once, few or many, or as a class for expanded clones.

abundance: .
d_gene: TRBD1
j_gene: TRBJ2-5
v_gene: TRBV11-3
CDR3aa: CASSLDRPGTGQERETQYF
CDR3nt: TGTGCCAGCAGCTTAGATCGCCCTGGGACAGGGCAAGAACGGGAGACCCAGTACTTC

abundance: few
d_gene: .
j_gene: TRBJ1-3
v_gene: TRBV7-2
CDR3aa: CASSRGSGAGNTIYF
CDR3nt: TGTGCCAGCAGCCGAGGGTCAGGGGCAGGAAACACCATATATTTT

abundance: .
d_gene: TRBD1
j_gene: TRBJ1-2
v_gene: TRBV5-4
CDR3aa: CASSSQGDYGYTF
CDR3nt: TGTGCCAGCAGCTCCCAGGGGGACTATGGCTACACCTTC

abundance: .
d_gene: .
j_gene: TRBJ1-2
v_gene: TRBV2
CDR3aa: CAREQAATGYTF
CDR3nt: TGTGCCAGGGAACAGGCAGCGACTGGCTACACCTTC

abundance: .
d_gene: TRBD1
j_gene: TRBJ2-7
v_gene: TRBV29-1
CDR3aa: CSVGTRTGRGEQYF
CDR3nt: TGCAGCGTTGGAACTCGGACAGGAAGAGGCGAGCAGTACTTC

abundance: few
d_gene: .
j_gene: TRBJ2-7
v_gene: TRBV6-6
CDR3aa: CASRAGHSYEQYF
CDR3nt: TGTGCCAGCCGTGCCGGTCACTCCTACGAGCAGTACTTC

abundance: few
d_gene: .
j_gene: TRBJ1-5
v_gene: TRBV30
CDR3aa: CAWSHNIGGWWNQPQHF
CDR3nt: TGTGCCTGGAGTCATAATATCGGGGGCTGGTGGAATCAGCCCCAGCATTTT

abundance: .
d_gene: .
j_gene: TRBJ2-2
v_gene: TRBV5-1
CDR3aa: CASSLTLPGRPNTGELFF
CDR3nt: TGCGCCAGCAGCTTGACCCTGCCCGGGCGACCTAACACCGGGGAGCTGTTTTTT

abundance: many
d_gene: TRBD2
j_gene: TRBJ2-1
v_gene: TRBV10-3
CDR3aa: CAINAGEYNEQFF
CDR3nt: TGTGCCATCAACGCGGGGGAATACAATGAGCAGTTCTTC

abundance: few
d_gene: TRBD1
j_gene: TRBJ2-7
v_gene: TRBV18
CDR3aa: CASSPDRSRRDEQYF
CDR3nt: TGTGCCAGCTCACCGGACAGGTCCCGCCGGGACGAGCAGTACTTC

abundance: few
d_gene: .
j_gene: TRBJ1-5
v_gene: TRBV5-1
CDR3aa: CASSRSNQPQHF
CDR3nt: TGCGCCAGCAGCAGGAGCAATCAGCCCCAGCATTTT

abundance: many
d_gene: .
j_gene: TRBJ2-1
v_gene: TRBV7-6
CDR3aa: CASSLEVTGSEQFF
CDR3nt: TGTGCCAGCAGCTTAGAGGTCACAGGGAGTGAGCAGTTCTTC

abundance: .
d_gene: TRBD1
j_gene: TRBJ2-3
v_gene: TRBV28
CDR3aa: CASSFRDRVDF
CDR3nt: TGTGCCAGCAGTTTCCGGGACAGGGTGGATTTT

abundance: .
d_gene: TRBD1
j_gene: TRBJ1-4
v_gene: TRBV5-8
CDR3aa: CASSLNIGQGGEKLFF
CDR3nt: TGTGCCAGCAGCCTGAACATAGGACAGGGGGGAGAAAAACTGTTTTTT

abundance: .
d_gene: .
j_gene: TRBJ2-2
v_gene: TRBV5-1
CDR3aa: CASSLGPGSNTGELFF
CDR3nt: TGCGCCAGCAGCTTGGGGCCCGGGTCGAACACCGGGGAGCTGTTTTTT

abundance: few
d_gene: TRBD1
j_gene: TRBJ1-2
v_gene: TRBV5-1
CDR3aa: CASSLAGTANYGYTF
CDR3nt: TGCGCCAGCAGCTTGGCAGGGACAGCTAACTATGGCTACACCTTC

abundance: few
d_gene: TRBD1
j_gene: TRBJ2-5
v_gene: TRBV6-5
CDR3aa: CASRRTGEETQYF
CDR3nt: TGTGCCAGCAGGAGGACAGGGGAGGAGACCCAGTACTTC